A selection of T cell receptor beta chains follows, all from one sample in a study of beta chain features in type 1 diabetes. The data were produced by immunoSEQ multiplex PCR, yet TCRdb's version contains in-frame clones alone and is incomplete. The sample has about 700,000 clones; 13% are singletons. The source material was naive CD4+ T cells from blood. The receptors here all came from a man younger than 35 with type 1 diabetes. The CDR3 runs from the conserved cysteine through the conserved F or W. A D gene is named only where the DNA matches it firmly. Clone size appears in some rows only: once, few, many, or a class for an expanded clone.

>TRBV18|TRBJ2-5|NA|NA
CASSIQRAYQETQYF
TGTGCCAGCTCAATCCAGCGGGCCTACCAAGAGACCCAGTACTTC
>TRBV5-4|TRBJ1-3|NA|NA
CASSLDGVSGNTIYF
TGTGCCAGCAGCTTGGACGGCGTATCTGGAAACACCATATATTTT
>TRBV30|TRBJ1-1|few|NA
CAGSPGPEAFF
TGTGCCGGGTCCCCAGGACCTGAAGCTTTCTTT
>TRBV30|TRBJ2-1|few|TRBD2
CACRTSGGWGEQFF
TGTGCCTGTAGGACTAGCGGGGGATGGGGTGAGCAGTTCTTC
>TRBV5-1|TRBJ1-4|NA|NA
CASSLTLGTGNEKLFF
TGCGCCAGCAGCCTCACCCTCGGGACGGGGAATGAAAAACTGTTTTTT
>TRBV5-1|TRBJ2-6|NA|NA
CASSSGHSLSGANVLTF
TGCGCCAGCAGCTCGGGACACTCCCTCTCTGGGGCCAACGTCCTGACTTTC
>TRBV28|TRBJ1-2|NA|NA
CASSLGGRGYTF
TGTGCCAGCAGCTTAGGGGGTCGTGGCTACACCTTC
>TRBV19|TRBJ1-1|NA|NA
CASSPFQDTEAFF
TGTGCCAGTAGTCCGTTCCAGGACACTGAAGCTTTCTTT
>TRBV7-9|TRBJ1-4|NA|NA
CASTKSGLTNEKLFF
TGTGCCAGCACCAAGAGCGGATTAACAAATGAAAAACTGTTTTTT
>TRBV6-5|TRBJ1-2|NA|TRBD1
CASSYGPGQVNYGYTF
TGTGCCAGCAGCTACGGCCCCGGACAGGTGAACTATGGCTACACCTTC
>TRBV19|TRBJ1-1|few|NA
CASRAQGTEAFF
TGTGCCAGTAGGGCACAGGGCACTGAAGCTTTCTTT
>TRBV4-1|TRBJ2-4|NA|NA
CASSQKDSQGNIQYF
TGCGCCAGCAGCCAGAAGGACTCCCAGGGGAACATTCAGTACTTC
>TRBV12-5|TRBJ1-6|NA|NA
CASGLVPAGADSPLHF
TGTGCTAGTGGTTTGGTACCCGCAGGGGCGGATTCACCCCTCCACTTT
>TRBV10-3|TRBJ1-2|NA|NA
CAISRQPDNYGYTF
TGTGCCATCAGTAGACAGCCAGATAACTATGGCTACACCTTC
>TRBV19|TRBJ1-2|few|NA
CASSILLERFTF
TGTGCCAGTAGTATTTTATTGGAACGCTTCACCTTC
>TRBV7-6|TRBJ2-3|few|TRBD2
CASSDWEGTDTQYF
TGTGCCAGCAGCGACTGGGAGGGGACAGATACGCAGTATTTT
>TRBV6-5|TRBJ1-5|NA|NA
CASSVGFSNQPQHF
TGTGCCAGCAGTGTGGGGTTTAGCAATCAGCCCCAGCATTTT
>TRBV30|TRBJ1-6|few|NA
CALGREPLHF
TGTGCCTTGGGGAGGGAACCCCTCCACTTT
>TRBV6-5|TRBJ2-6|NA|NA
CASSKTFSGANVLTF
TGTGCCAGCAGTAAGACCTTTTCTGGGGCCAACGTCCTGACTTTC
>TRBV9|TRBJ2-7|NA|NA
CASSVDGTQGQYF
TGTGCCAGCAGCGTAGACGGAACCCAAGGGCAGTACTTC
>TRBV18|TRBJ2-7|few|NA
CASSPLGATRVEQYF
TGTGCCAGCTCACCACTGGGAGCTACAAGGGTCGAGCAGTACTTC
>TRBV5-4|TRBJ1-5|NA|NA
CASSFGGAMEQPQHF
TGTGCCAGCAGCTTCGGGGGGGCTATGGAGCAGCCCCAGCATTTT
>TRBV4-1|TRBJ2-1|few|NA
CASSQAARGGHNEQFF
TGCGCCAGCAGCCAAGCTGCGAGGGGGGGCCACAATGAGCAGTTCTTC
>TRBV7-9|TRBJ1-5|few|TRBD1
CASSETGNQPQHF
TGTGCCAGCAGCGAGACAGGGAATCAGCCCCAGCATTTT
>TRBV29-1|TRBJ1-5|few|TRBD1
CSVEMDRGGQPQHF
TGCAGCGTTGAAATGGACAGGGGTGGGCAGCCCCAGCATTTT
>TRBV10-3|TRBJ2-5|NA|NA
CASTDRIDQETQYF
TGTGCCTCAACTGACAGAATTGACCAAGAGACCCAGTACTTC
>TRBV29-1|TRBJ1-1|few|NA
CSVEEHLNTEAFF
TGCAGCGTTGAGGAACACCTGAACACTGAAGCTTTCTTT
>TRBV27|TRBJ1-4|NA|TRBD1
CASSTRQGAAEKLFF
TGTGCCAGCAGTACCAGACAGGGGGCAGCCGAAAAACTGTTTTTT
>TRBV7-2|TRBJ1-5|NA|TRBD1
CASSFTGGNNQPQHF
TGTGCCAGCAGTTTCACAGGGGGCAACAATCAGCCCCAGCATTTT
>TRBV19|TRBJ2-7|few|TRBD2
CASSIGASGGSYEQYF
TGTGCCAGTAGTATAGGCGCGTCGGGGGGCTCCTACGAGCAGTACTTC
>TRBV2|TRBJ2-7|NA|NA
CASRGDSSYEQYF
TGTGCCAGCAGGGGGGACTCCTCCTACGAGCAGTACTTC
>TRBV4-2|TRBJ2-1|NA|NA
CASSQEIGWDEQFF
TGTGCCAGCAGCCAAGAGATAGGGTGGGATGAGCAGTTCTTC
>TRBV27|TRBJ2-5|few|TRBD2
CASTSGDQETQYF
TGTGCCAGCACTAGCGGGGACCAAGAGACCCAGTACTTC
>TRBV19|TRBJ2-1|NA|NA
CASRLAVSYNEQFF
TGTGCCAGTCGCCTGGCGGTCTCCTACAATGAGCAGTTCTTC
>TRBV7-8|TRBJ2-3|few|NA
CASSFGTDTDTQYF
TGTGCCAGCAGCTTTGGGACGGACACAGATACGCAGTATTTT
>TRBV28|TRBJ2-1|NA|TRBD2
CATLGGKRNEQFF
TGTGCCACCCTGGGAGGGAAACGGAATGAGCAGTTCTTC
>TRBV5-4|TRBJ2-1|few|NA
CASSLGQGPYNEQFF
TGTGCCAGCAGCTTGGGCCAGGGGCCTTACAATGAGCAGTTCTTC
>TRBV20-1|TRBJ2-7|NA|NA
CSARRDEQYF
TGCAGTGCTAGGAGGGACGAGCAGTACTTC
>TRBV10-1|TRBJ2-3|few|NA
CASSDATDTQYF
TGCGCCAGCAGTGACGCGACAGATACGCAGTATTTT
>TRBV19|TRBJ2-7|NA|TRBD1
CASSPGTGDYEQYF
TGTGCCAGTAGTCCTGGGACAGGGGACTACGAGCAGTACTTC